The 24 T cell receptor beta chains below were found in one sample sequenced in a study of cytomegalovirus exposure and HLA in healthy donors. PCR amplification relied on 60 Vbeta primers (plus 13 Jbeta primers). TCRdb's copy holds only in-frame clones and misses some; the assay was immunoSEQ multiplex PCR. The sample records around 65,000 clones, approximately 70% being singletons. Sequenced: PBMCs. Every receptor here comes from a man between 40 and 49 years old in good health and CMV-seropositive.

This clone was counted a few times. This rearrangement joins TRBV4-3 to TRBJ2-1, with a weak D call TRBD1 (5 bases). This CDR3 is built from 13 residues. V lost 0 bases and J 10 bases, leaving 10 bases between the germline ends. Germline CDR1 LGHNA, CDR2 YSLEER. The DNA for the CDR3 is TGCGCCAGCAGCCAAGAACTCTACAGGGAGCAGTTCTTC. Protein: CASSQELYREQFF.

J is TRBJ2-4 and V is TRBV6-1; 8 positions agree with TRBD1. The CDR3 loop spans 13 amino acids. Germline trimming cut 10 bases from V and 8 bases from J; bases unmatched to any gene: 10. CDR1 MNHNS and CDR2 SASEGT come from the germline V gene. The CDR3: CATTPGGWDIQYF. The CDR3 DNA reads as TGTGCCACGACCCCAGGGGGCTGGGACATTCAGTACTTC.

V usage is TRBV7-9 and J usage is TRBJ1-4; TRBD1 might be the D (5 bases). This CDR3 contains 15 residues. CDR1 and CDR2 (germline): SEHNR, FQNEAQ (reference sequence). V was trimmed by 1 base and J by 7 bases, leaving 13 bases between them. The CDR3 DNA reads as TGTGCCAGCAGCTTAGACCAGGGTGTTGGTGAAAAACTGTTTTTT. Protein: CASSLDQGVGEKLFF.

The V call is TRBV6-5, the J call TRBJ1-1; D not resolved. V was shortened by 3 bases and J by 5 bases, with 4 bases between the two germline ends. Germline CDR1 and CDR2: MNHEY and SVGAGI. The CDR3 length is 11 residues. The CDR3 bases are TGTGCCAGCAGTTATAGAACTGAAGCTTTCTTT. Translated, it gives CASSYRTEAFF.

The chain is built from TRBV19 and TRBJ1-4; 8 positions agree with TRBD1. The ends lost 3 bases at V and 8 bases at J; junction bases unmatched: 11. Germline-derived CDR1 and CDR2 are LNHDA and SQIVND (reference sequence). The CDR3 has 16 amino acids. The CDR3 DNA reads TGTGCCAGTAGTATTCGGTATAACAGGGGGGTAGAAAAACTGTTTTTT. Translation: CASSIRYNRGVEKLFF.

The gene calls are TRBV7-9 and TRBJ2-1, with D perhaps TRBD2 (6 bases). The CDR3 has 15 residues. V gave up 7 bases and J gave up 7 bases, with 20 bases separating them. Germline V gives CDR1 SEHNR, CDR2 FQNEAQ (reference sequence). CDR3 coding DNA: TGTGCCAGCATCTTGGAGGGACTCCTCTTGAATGAGCAGTTCTTC. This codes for CASILEGLLLNEQFF.

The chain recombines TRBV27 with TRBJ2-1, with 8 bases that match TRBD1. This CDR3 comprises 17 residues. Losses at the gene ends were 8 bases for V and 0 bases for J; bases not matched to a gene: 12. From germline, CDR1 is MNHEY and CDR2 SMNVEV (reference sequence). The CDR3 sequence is CASPTSGQDPSYNEQFF. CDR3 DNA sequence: TGTGCCAGCCCCACCTCGGGACAGGACCCCTCCTACAATGAGCAGTTCTTC.

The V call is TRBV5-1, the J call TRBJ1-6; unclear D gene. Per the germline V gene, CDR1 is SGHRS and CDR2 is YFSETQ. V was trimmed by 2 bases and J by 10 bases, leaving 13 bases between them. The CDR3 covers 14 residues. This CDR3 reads CASSFRPGRSPLHF. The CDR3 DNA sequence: TGCGCCAGCAGCTTCAGGCCGGGGAGGTCACCCCTCCACTTT.

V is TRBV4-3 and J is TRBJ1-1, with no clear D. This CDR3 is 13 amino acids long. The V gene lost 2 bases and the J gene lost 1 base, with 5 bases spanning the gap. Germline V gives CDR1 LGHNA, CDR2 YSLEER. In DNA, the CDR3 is TGCGCCAGCAGCCAAACTGGGAACACTGAAGCTTTCTTT. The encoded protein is CASSQTGNTEAFF.

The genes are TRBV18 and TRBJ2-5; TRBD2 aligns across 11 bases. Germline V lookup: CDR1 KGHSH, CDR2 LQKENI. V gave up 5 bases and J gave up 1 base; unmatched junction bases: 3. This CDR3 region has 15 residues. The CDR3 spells CASSYGLAGQETQYF. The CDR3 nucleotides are TGTGCCAGCTCATACGGACTAGCGGGCCAAGAGACCCAGTACTTC. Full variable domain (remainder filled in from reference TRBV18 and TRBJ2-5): NAGVMQNPRHLVRRRGQEARLRCSPMKGHSHVYWYRQLPEEGLKFMVYLQKENIIDESGMPKERFSAEFPKEGPSILRIQQVVRGDSAAYFCASSYGLAGQETQYFGPGTRLLVL.

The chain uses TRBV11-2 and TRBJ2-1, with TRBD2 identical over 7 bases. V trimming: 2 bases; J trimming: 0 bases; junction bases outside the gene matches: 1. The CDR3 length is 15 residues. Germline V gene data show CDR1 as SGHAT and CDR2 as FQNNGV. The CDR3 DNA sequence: TGTGCCAGCAGCTTACTAGCGGCCTCCTACAATGAGCAGTTCTTC. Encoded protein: CASSLLAASYNEQFF.

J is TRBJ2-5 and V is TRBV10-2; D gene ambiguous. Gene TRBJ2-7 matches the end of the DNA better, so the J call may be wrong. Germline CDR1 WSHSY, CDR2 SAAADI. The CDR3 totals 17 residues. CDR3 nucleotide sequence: TGCGCCAGCAGTGACGATTCCGCTAGTCACCTTACCTACGAGCAGTACTTC. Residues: CASSDDSASHLTYEQYF.

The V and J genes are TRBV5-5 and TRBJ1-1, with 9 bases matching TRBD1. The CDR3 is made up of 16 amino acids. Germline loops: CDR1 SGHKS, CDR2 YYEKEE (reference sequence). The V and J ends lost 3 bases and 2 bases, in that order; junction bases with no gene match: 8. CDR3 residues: CASSSTGGFYNTEAFF. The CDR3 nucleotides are TGTGCCAGCAGCTCAACAGGGGGCTTTTATAACACTGAAGCTTTCTTT.

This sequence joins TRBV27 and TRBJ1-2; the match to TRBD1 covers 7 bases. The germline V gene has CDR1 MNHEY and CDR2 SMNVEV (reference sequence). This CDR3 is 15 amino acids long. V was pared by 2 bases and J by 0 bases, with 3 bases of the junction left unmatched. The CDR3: CASSLETGSNYGYTF. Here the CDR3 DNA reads TGTGCCAGCAGTTTAGAGACAGGGTCTAACTATGGCTACACCTTC.

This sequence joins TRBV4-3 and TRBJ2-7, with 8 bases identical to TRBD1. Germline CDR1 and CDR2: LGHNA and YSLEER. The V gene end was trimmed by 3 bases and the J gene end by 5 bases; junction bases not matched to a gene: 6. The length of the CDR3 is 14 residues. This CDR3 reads CASSHRTGPNEQYF. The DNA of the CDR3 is TGCGCCAGCAGCCACCGGACAGGGCCTAACGAGCAGTACTTC.

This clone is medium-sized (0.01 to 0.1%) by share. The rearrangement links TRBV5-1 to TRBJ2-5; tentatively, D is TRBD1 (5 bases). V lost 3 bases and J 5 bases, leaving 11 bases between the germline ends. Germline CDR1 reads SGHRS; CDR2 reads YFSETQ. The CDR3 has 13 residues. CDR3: CASSSTVKETQYF. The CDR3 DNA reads TGCGCCAGCAGCTCGACAGTAAAGGAGACCCAGTACTTC.

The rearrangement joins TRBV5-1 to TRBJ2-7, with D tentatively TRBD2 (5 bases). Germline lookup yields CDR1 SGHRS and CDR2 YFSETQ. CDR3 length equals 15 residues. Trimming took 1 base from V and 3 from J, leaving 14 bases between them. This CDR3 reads CASSLSPGSYYEQYF. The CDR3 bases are TGCGCCAGCAGCTTGAGCCCGGGATCGTACTACGAGCAGTACTTC.

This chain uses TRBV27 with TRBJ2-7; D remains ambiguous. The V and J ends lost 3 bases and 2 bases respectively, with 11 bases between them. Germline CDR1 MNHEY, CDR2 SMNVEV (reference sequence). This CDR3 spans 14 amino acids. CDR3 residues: CASSFGQTTYEQYF. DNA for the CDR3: TGTGCCAGCAGTTTTGGGCAGACCACCTACGAGCAGTACTTC.

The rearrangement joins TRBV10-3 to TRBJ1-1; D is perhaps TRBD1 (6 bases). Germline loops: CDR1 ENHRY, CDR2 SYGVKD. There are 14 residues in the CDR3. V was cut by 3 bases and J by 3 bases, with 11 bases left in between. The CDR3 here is CAISDSQGDTEAFF. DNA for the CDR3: TGTGCCATCAGTGATTCACAGGGAGACACTGAAGCTTTCTTT.

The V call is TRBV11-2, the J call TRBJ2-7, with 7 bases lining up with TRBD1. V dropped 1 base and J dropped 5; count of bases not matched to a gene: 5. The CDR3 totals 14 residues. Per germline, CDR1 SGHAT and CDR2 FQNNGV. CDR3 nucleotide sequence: TGTGCCAGCAGCTTAGCACAGGGGTTCAACGAGCAGTACTTC. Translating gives CASSLAQGFNEQYF.

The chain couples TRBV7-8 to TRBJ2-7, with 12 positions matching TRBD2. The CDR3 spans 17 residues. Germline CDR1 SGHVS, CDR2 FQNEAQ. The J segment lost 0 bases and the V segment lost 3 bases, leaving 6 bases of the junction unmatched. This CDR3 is CASSFGTSGFSSYEQYF. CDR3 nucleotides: TGTGCCAGCAGCTTTGGGACTAGCGGGTTCAGCTCCTACGAGCAGTACTTC.

CDR3 bases: TGTGCCAGTAGTATCCAGGGGGGCACTGAAGCTTTCTTT. Translated, it gives CASSIQGGTEAFF. The chain couples TRBV19 to TRBJ1-1; 7 bases match TRBD1. Germline trimming cut 3 bases from V and 4 bases from J; bases unmatched to any gene: 2. This CDR3 has 13 residues. CDR1 is LNHDA, CDR2 SQIVND, per germline (reference sequence).

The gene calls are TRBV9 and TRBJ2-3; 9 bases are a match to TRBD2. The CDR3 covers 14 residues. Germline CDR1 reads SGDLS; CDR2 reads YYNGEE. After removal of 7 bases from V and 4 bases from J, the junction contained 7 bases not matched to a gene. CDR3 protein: CASRAGGPADTQYF. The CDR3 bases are TGTGCCAGCCGGGCGGGGGGGCCCGCAGATACGCAGTATTTT. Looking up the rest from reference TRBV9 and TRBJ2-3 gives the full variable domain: DSGVTQTPKHLITATGQRVTLRCSPRSGDLSVYWYQQSLDQGLQFLIQYYNGEERAKGNILERFSAQQFPDLHSELNLSSLELGDSALYFCASRAGGPADTQYFGPGTRLTVL.

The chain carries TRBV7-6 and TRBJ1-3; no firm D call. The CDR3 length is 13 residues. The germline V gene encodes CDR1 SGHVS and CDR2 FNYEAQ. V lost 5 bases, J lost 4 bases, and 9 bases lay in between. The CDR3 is CASSQNFGNTIYF. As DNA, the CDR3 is TGTGCCAGCAGCCAAAACTTCGGAAACACCATATATTTT.